These T cell receptor beta chains were read from a single sample in a study of regulatory T cells in long-lasting Graves disease. TCRdb re-derived calls from the multiplex PCR reads in MiXCR, one entry per CDR3 protein. The profile shows around 460,000 distinct CDR3 sequences, roughly a fifth of them singletons. The material sequenced was peripheral blood mononuclear cells (PBMCs), taken when the disease was refractory, from a patient treated with antithyroid drugs. The receptors originated from a female donor with Graves disease. Each CDR3 is given with its conserved first and last residue. A D gene is named only where the DNA matches it firmly. Size is omitted from some rows. Given values are once, few, many or a class for expanded clones.

CDR3aa	CDR3nt	v_gene	abundance	j_gene	d_gene
CATQPERGSSYEQYF	TGTGCCACTCAGCCGGAGCGGGGGAGCTCCTACGAGCAGTACTTC	TRBV28	many	TRBJ2-7	TRBD2
CATSRDESKTQYF	TGTGCCACCAGCAGAGATGAATCGAAGACCCAGTACTTC	TRBV15	many	TRBJ2-5	NA
CASSFSQNTEAFF	TGTGCCAGCAGCTTCTCACAGAACACTGAAGCTTTCTTT	TRBV7-9	many	TRBJ1-1	NA
CASSRGGQVAKNIQYF	TGTGCCAGCAGCCGTGGGGGGCAGGTAGCCAAAAACATTCAGTACTTC	TRBV5-5	NA	TRBJ2-4	NA
CASSVDTGGYGNTIYF	TGTGCCAGCAGCGTAGATACAGGGGGCTATGGAAACACCATATATTTT	TRBV9	NA	TRBJ1-3	TRBD1
CASSLVPLGRRGEETQYF	TGTGCCAGCAGTTTGGTCCCCCTTGGACGGAGGGGGGAAGAGACCCAGTACTTC	TRBV12-3/TRBV12-4	NA	TRBJ2-5	NA
CASSFRPISYEQYF	TGTGCCAGCAGTTTTAGGCCCATCTCCTACGAGCAGTACTTC	TRBV12-3/TRBV12-4	many	TRBJ2-7	NA
CASSPQGAGTPGELFF	TGTGCCAGCAGCCCACAGGGCGCGGGGACTCCCGGGGAGCTGTTTTTT	TRBV28	few	TRBJ2-2	NA
CASSLTGAGGFNTEAFF	TGTGCCAGCAGCTTAACGGGGGCAGGGGGCTTTAACACTGAAGCTTTCTTT	TRBV7-3	NA	TRBJ1-1	TRBD1
CASTQGYTGNTIYF	TGCGCCAGCACCCAGGGATACACTGGAAACACCATATATTTT	TRBV5-1	few	TRBJ1-3	NA
CASSLGGFDQPQHF	TGCGCCAGCAGCTTGGGGGGATTCGATCAGCCCCAGCATTTT	TRBV5-1	NA	TRBJ1-5	NA
CASSYYTEAFF	TGTGCCAGCAGTTATTACACTGAAGCTTTCTTT	TRBV2	many	TRBJ1-1	NA
CASSLAGTATEAFF	TGTGCCAGCAGCTTAGCGGGGACCGCCACTGAAGCTTTCTTT	TRBV7-9	many	TRBJ1-1	NA
CASSETLPEQYF	TGTGCCAGCAGTGAAACCTTACCCGAGCAGTACTTC	TRBV6-1	many	TRBJ2-7	NA
CSVAAGGTEAFF	TGCAGCGTTGCCGCCGGAGGGACTGAAGCTTTCTTT	TRBV29-1	many	TRBJ1-1	NA
CASTQVSGNTIYF	TGTGCCAGCACACAGGTCTCTGGAAACACCATATATTTT	TRBV2	NA	TRBJ1-3	NA
CASSLGTTEAFF	TGTGCCAGCAGCTTAGGGACGACTGAAGCTTTCTTT	TRBV28	many	TRBJ1-1	NA
CAISPGPANSPLHF	TGTGCCATCAGCCCCGGGCCAGCGAATTCACCCCTCCACTTT	TRBV10-3	few	TRBJ1-6	NA
CAWSVGRAGNTIYF	TGTGCCTGGAGTGTAGGGCGTGCTGGAAACACCATATATTTT	TRBV30	NA	TRBJ1-3	NA
CASTLVVSGSWTDTQYF	TGTGCCAGCACGCTTGTTGTTAGCGGGAGTTGGACAGATACGCAGTATTTT	TRBV7-2	NA	TRBJ2-3	TRBD2
CSVDAGPRTQYF	TGCAGCGTTGATGCTGGCCCCCGGACCCAGTACTTC	TRBV29-1	NA	TRBJ2-5	NA
CASRAAGNTIYF	TGTGCCAGCAGGGCCGCTGGAAACACCATATATTTT	TRBV28	many	TRBJ1-3	NA
CASSEVEGQGARETQYF	TGTGCCAGCAGTGAAGTAGAGGGACAGGGGGCCCGGGAGACCCAGTACTTC	TRBV2	many	TRBJ2-5	TRBD1
CSVLTQGSNQPQHF	TGCAGCGTTCTAACACAGGGGAGCAATCAGCCCCAGCATTTT	TRBV29-1	many	TRBJ1-5	TRBD1
CASSDGTGAETQYF	TGTGCCAGCAGTGACGGGACAGGGGCAGAGACCCAGTACTTC	TRBV6-1	few	TRBJ2-5	TRBD1
CASSSPGLRETQYF	TGTGCCAGCAGCTCCCCGGGGCTCCGGGAGACCCAGTACTTC	TRBV28	NA	TRBJ2-5	NA
CASSLGRPLADHSYEQYF	TGTGCCAGCAGCTTGGGTAGGCCGCTAGCGGACCACTCCTACGAGCAGTACTTC	TRBV7-2	NA	TRBJ2-7	TRBD2
CASSPKLDRASGYTF	TGTGCCAGCAGCCCCAAGTTAGACAGGGCCAGCGGCTACACCTTC	TRBV7-8	NA	TRBJ1-2	TRBD1
CASSFRTTNEKLFF	TGTGCCAGCAGCTTCCGGACAACTAATGAAAAACTGTTTTTT	TRBV11-3	few	TRBJ1-4	NA
CSAEGAGLTF	TGCAGTGCGGAGGGGGCAGGGCTCACCTTC	TRBV20-1	many	TRBJ1-2	TRBD1
CASSLSPNSNQPQHF	TGTGCCAGCAGTTTAAGTCCCAATAGCAATCAGCCCCAGCATTTT	TRBV27	many	TRBJ1-5	NA
CASSAGAGELFF	TGTGCCAGCAGTGCCGGGGCCGGGGAGCTGTTTTTT	TRBV12-3/TRBV12-4	few	TRBJ2-2	NA
CSVHGGNWYQETQYF	TGCAGCGTCCATGGGGGTAACTGGTACCAAGAGACCCAGTACTTC	TRBV29-1	few	TRBJ2-5	NA
CASSVQGGVGYTF	TGCGCCAGCAGCGTGCAGGGAGGGGTCGGCTACACCTTC	TRBV5-1	NA	TRBJ1-2	NA
CASLSPGKETQYF	TGTGCCAGTTTGTCGCCCGGGAAAGAGACCCAGTACTTC	TRBV6-2/TRBV6-3	few	TRBJ2-5	NA
CASSLWAASSYEQYF	TGTGCCAGCAGTTTATGGGCAGCGAGCTCCTACGAGCAGTACTTC	TRBV27	many	TRBJ2-7	NA
CSVALAGGQDEQYF	TGCAGCGTTGCACTAGCGGGAGGTCAAGACGAGCAGTACTTC	TRBV29-1	NA	TRBJ2-7	TRBD2
CASSDRDGPYEQYF	TGTGCCAGTAGTGACCGGGACGGCCCCTACGAGCAGTACTTC	TRBV19	NA	TRBJ2-7	NA
CNHPRQEMNTEAFF	TGCAACCACCCCCGACAGGAGATGAACACTGAAGCTTTCTTT	TRBV29-1	NA	TRBJ1-1	NA
CASSLRADQETQYF	TGTGCCAGCAGCTTACGGGCAGATCAAGAGACCCAGTACTTC	TRBV13	many	TRBJ2-5	NA
CASSGLGPGANVLTF	TGCGCCAGCAGCGGCCTAGGGCCTGGGGCCAACGTCCTGACTTTC	TRBV5-1	few	TRBJ2-6	NA
CSARDGGPRGQPQHF	TGCAGTGCTAGAGATGGGGGACCAAGGGGTCAGCCCCAGCATTTT	TRBV20-1	many	TRBJ1-5	NA
CSATKADRNTEAFF	TGCAGTGCCACCAAAGCGGACAGAAACACTGAAGCTTTCTTT	TRBV20-1	NA	TRBJ1-1	NA
CASSLGRDDSLHF	TGTGCCAGCAGCTTAGGTAGGGACGACTCTCTCCACTTT	TRBV7-2	many	TRBJ1-6	NA
CATSDSDSLDKETQYF	TGTGCCACCAGTGATTCGGACTCCCTCGACAAAGAGACCCAGTACTTC	TRBV24-1	many	TRBJ2-5	NA
CASSGGQGVGTEAFF	TGTGCCAGTAGTGGCGGACAGGGGGTTGGCACTGAAGCTTTCTTT	TRBV19	NA	TRBJ1-1	TRBD1